The clone carrying this TCR beta chain was seen only a few times. Its target is unknown. Measured with immunoSEQ multiplex PCR; TCRdb has only the in-frame clones, and not every one. The table records approximately 20,000 clones, roughly 80% of them present only once. The CDR3 totals 17 residues. V lost 0 bases to trimming and J lost 5 bases, with 21 bases between them. CDR1 and CDR2 (germline): SGHDT, YYEEEE. This entry belongs to a study of T cell clonotyping in hematopoietic cell transplantation. Whole-study results and caveats: After transplant, recipient diversity fell while pathologically expanded clonotypes grew through day 180.

The source of this sequence is a man in his 60s in good health. Some clones in this sample may be carry-over from other donors' samples. Specimen: peripheral blood mononuclear cells. The gene calls are TRBV5-6 and TRBJ2-7; tentative D call: TRBD1 (5 bases). CDR3 in amino acids: CASSLAPNHEQGNEQYF. In nucleotides, the CDR3 is TGTGCCAGCAGCTTGGCGCCGAACCACGAGCAGGGTAACGAGCAGTACTTC.